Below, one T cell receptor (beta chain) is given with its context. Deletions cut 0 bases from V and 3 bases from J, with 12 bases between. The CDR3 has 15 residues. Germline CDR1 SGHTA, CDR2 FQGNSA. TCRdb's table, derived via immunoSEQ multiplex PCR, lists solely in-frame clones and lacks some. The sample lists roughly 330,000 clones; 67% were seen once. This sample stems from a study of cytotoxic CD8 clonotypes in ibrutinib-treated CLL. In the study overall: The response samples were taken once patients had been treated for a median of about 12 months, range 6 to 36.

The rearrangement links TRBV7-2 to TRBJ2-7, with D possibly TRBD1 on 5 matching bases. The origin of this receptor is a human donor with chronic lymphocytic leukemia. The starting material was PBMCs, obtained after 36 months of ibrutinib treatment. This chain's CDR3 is CASSLAGDGHYEQYF. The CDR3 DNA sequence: TGTGCCAGCAGCTTAGCTGGTGACGGACACTACGAGCAGTACTTC.